The rows below give T cell receptor beta chains drawn from one sample of a study of preoperative IRX-2 immunotherapy in early breast cancer. TCRdb keeps only in-frame clones here, not all; method: immunoSEQ multiplex PCR. The data show around 57,000 clones, approximately 93% seen once. This sample was taken from a patient treated with IRX-2 immunotherapy. The receptor set was obtained from a human donor with breast cancer. Each CDR3 is given with its conserved first and last residue. Each record gives: J gene, V gene, CDR3 protein.

j_call: TRBJ2-7; v_call: TRBV7-2; cdr3_aa: CASSPRDRPAYEQYF
j_call: TRBJ2-3; v_call: TRBV5-4; cdr3_aa: CASSLDSTDTQYF
j_call: TRBJ2-4; v_call: TRBV28; cdr3_aa: CASRPGGRQNIQYF
j_call: TRBJ2-4; v_call: TRBV9; cdr3_aa: CASSVETGAAAKNIQYF
j_call: TRBJ2-1; v_call: TRBV4-1; cdr3_aa: CASSQLGTSGGSIQFF
j_call: TRBJ2-3; v_call: TRBV5-1; cdr3_aa: CASSLARYTSTDTQYF
j_call: TRBJ2-7; v_call: TRBV19; cdr3_aa: CASSMGQGRGSYEQYF
j_call: TRBJ2-3; v_call: TRBV19; cdr3_aa: CASSFTGKTDTQYF
j_call: TRBJ2-2; v_call: TRBV28; cdr3_aa: CASGGGATGELFF
j_call: TRBJ1-4; v_call: TRBV15; cdr3_aa: CATSTPGNNEKLFF
j_call: TRBJ1-2; v_call: TRBV7-2; cdr3_aa: CASSLSTGPNYGYTF
j_call: TRBJ2-2; v_call: TRBV18; cdr3_aa: CASSMVAGVGTGELFF
j_call: TRBJ2-1; v_call: TRBV19; cdr3_aa: CASSGNPWAYNEQFF
j_call: TRBJ2-7; v_call: TRBV6-6; cdr3_aa: CASSRTSGPTYEQYF
j_call: TRBJ2-5; v_call: TRBV7-3; cdr3_aa: CASSLTETQYF
j_call: TRBJ2-3; v_call: TRBV7-6; cdr3_aa: CASSLAPTSGGKSDTQYF
j_call: TRBJ2-2; v_call: TRBV6-4; cdr3_aa: CASRTGGTGELFF
j_call: TRBJ2-1; v_call: TRBV29-1; cdr3_aa: CSVEGDVSSYNEQFF